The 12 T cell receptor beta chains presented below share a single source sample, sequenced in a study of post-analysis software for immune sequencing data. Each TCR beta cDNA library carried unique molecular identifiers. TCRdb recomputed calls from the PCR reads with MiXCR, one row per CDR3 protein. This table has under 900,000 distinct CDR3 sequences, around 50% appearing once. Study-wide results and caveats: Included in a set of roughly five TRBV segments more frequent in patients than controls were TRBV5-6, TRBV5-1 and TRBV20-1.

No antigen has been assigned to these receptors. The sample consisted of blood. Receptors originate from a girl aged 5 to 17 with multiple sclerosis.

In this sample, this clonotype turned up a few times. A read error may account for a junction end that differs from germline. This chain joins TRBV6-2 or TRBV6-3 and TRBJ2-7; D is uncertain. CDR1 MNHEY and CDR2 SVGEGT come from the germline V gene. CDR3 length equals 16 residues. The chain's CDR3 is CASSPSRSLYSYEQYF. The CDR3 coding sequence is TGTGCCAGCAGTCCCTCTAGGAGCCTTTACTCCTACGAGCAGTATTTC.

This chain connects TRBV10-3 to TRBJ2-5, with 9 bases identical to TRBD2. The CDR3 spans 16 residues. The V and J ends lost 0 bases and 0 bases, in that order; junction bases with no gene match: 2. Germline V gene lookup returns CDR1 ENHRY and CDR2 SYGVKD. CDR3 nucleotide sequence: TGTGCCATCAGTGAGTCGGGGACTAGCCACCAAGAGACCCAGTACTTC. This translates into CAISESGTSHQETQYF.

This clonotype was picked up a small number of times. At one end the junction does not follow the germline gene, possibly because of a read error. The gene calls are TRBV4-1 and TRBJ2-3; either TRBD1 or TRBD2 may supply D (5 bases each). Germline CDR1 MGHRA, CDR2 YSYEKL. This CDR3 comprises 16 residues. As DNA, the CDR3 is TGCGCCAGCACCCAAACCCCGGGACCGACCACAGATACGCAGTATTTT. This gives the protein CASTQTPGPTTDTQYF.

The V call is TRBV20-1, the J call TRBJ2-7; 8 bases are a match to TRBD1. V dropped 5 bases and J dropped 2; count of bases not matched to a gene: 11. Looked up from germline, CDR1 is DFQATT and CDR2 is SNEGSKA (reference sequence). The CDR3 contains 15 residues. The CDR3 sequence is CSASLRDRRPYEQYF. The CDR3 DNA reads TGCAGTGCTTCCCTCCGGGACAGGCGCCCCTACGAGCAGTACTTC.

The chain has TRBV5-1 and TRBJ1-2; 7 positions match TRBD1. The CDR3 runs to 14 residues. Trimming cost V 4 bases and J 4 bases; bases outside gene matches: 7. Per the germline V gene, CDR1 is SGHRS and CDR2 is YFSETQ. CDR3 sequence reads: CASSAGTATYGYTF. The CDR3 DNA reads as TGCGCCAGCAGCGCCGGGACAGCTACCTATGGCTACACCTTC.

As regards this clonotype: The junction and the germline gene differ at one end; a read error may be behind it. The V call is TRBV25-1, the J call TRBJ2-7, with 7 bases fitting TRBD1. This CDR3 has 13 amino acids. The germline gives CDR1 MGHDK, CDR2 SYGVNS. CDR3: CASSAQGFGEQYF. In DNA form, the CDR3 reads TGTGCCAGCAGTGCACAGGGGTTCGGGGAGCAGTACTTT.

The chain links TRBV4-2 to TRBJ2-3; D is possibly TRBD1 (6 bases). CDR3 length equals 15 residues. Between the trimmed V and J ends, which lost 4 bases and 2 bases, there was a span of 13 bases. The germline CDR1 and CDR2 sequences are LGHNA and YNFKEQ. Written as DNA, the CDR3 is TGTGCCAGCAGCCCTCAACAGGGATCCACAGATACGCAGTATTTT. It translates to CASSPQQGSTDTQYF.

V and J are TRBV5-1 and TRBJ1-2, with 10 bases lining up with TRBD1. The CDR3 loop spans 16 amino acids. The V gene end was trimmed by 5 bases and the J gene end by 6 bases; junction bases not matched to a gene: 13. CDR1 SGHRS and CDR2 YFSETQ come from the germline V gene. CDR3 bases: TGCGCCAGCAGTCCAATCCGGGACAGGGGACGTGATGGCTACACCTTC. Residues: CASSPIRDRGRDGYTF.

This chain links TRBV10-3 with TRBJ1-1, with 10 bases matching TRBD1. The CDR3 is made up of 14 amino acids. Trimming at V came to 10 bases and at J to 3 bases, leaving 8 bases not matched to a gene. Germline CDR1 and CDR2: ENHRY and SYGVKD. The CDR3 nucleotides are TGTGCCACGACCAGACAGGGGGCAGACACTGAAGCTTTCTTT. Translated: CATTRQGADTEAFF.

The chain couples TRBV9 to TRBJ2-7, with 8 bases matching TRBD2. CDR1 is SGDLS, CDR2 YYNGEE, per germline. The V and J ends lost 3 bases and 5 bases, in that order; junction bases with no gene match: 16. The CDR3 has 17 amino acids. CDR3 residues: CASSEGLGTPRSHEQYF. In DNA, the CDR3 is TGTGCCAGCAGCGAGGGACTAGGGACCCCCAGGTCCCACGAGCAGTACTTC.

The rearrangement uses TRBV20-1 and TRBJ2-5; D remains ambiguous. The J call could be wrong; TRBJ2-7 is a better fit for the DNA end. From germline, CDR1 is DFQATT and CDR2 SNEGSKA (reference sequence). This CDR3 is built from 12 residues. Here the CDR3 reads CSARGDIREQYF. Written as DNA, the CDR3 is TGCAGTGCTAGGGGTGACATACGCGAGCAGTACTTC.

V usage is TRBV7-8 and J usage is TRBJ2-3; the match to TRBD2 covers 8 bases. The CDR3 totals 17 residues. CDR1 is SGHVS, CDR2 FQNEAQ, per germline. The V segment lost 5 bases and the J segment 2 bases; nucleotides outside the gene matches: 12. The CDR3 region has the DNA TGTGCCAGCAGCGGACGAGGACTAGCCCCTTCCACAGATACGCAGTATTTT. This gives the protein CASSGRGLAPSTDTQYF.